This is a list of T cell receptor beta chains from one sample in a study of CD8+CD57+ T cells in acquired aplastic anemia. TCRdb redid the calling of the reads with MiXCR, one entry per CDR3 protein. Among under 250,000 distinct CDR3 sequences listed, around 43% were seen once. What was sequenced was sorted CD4+, CD8+, or CD8+CD57+ T cells (not recorded which) from PBMCs. These receptors came from a human donor with aplastic anemia. CDR3s include the opening cysteine and the closing phenylalanine or tryptophan. The order of the fields is J gene, clone size, V gene, D gene, CDR3 protein, CDR3 DNA. A D gene is named only where the DNA matches it firmly. Rows give clone size only sometimes, using once, few, many, or a class for an expanded clone.

>TRBJ1-5|.|TRBV19|.
CASKLAGQFGQPQHF
TGTGCCAGTAAACTAGCAGGACAGTTTGGGCAGCCCCAGCATTTT
>TRBJ1-5|many|TRBV6-2/TRBV6-3|TRBD1
CASQWDRYYQPQHF
TGTGCCAGCCAATGGGACAGATATTATCAGCCCCAGCATTTT
>TRBJ2-7|many|TRBV19|.
CASSIVGAAYEQYF
TGTGCCAGTAGTATTGTAGGCGCAGCCTACGAGCAGTACTTC
>TRBJ2-7|.|TRBV25-1|.
CASSPAGWANEQYF
TGTGCCAGCAGTCCGGCCGGGTGGGCCAACGAGCAGTACTTC
>TRBJ2-7|.|TRBV10-3|TRBD1
CAISGTGIDEQYF
TGTGCCATCAGCGGGACAGGGATCGACGAGCAGTACTTC
>TRBJ2-7|.|TRBV7-7|TRBD2
CASSPAAGAGEQYF
TGTGCTAGCAGCCCCGCAGCGGGGGCGGGGGAGCAGTACTTC
>TRBJ2-7|.|TRBV14|.
CASSHRALHAYEQYF
TGTGCCAGCAGCCACAGGGCTCTTCATGCCTACGAGCAGTACTTC
>TRBJ2-7|once|TRBV29-1|.
CSVEPPASYEQYF
TGCAGCGTTGAACCTCCAGCCTCCTACGAGCAGTACTTC
>TRBJ1-4|.|TRBV19|.
CAGSAAGCETNEKLFF
TGTGCCGGTAGTGCAGCGGGTTGTGAAACTAATGAAAAACTGTTTTTT
>TRBJ2-7|.|TRBV19|.
CASKRTGGTYEQYF
TGTGCCAGTAAACGGACTGGGGGAACCTACGAGCAGTACTTC
>TRBJ2-7|.|TRBV10-3|.
CATRMNYEQYF
TGTGCCACGAGGATGAACTACGAGCAGTACTTC
>TRBJ1-5|many|TRBV12-5|.
CASGLPNQPQHF
TGTGCTAGTGGTTTACCAAATCAGCCCCAGCATTTT
>TRBJ1-5|.|TRBV30|.
CAWEGGDSNQPQHF
TGTGCCTGGGAGGGGGGAGATAGCAATCAGCCCCAGCATTTT
>TRBJ2-5|.|TRBV7-8|TRBD2
CASSLVGRAEETQYF
TGTGCCAGCAGCTTAGTGGGGAGGGCAGAAGAGACCCAGTACTTC